The text below deals with one T cell receptor beta chain. As yet, its antigen is unknown. This record comes from a study of OX40 agonist ivuxolimab in advanced cancers. The overall study: An anti-OX40 (CD134) antibody with agonistic activity, ivuxolimab, was administered to patients. It was permissible to have had prior anti-PD-1, anti-PD-L1 or anti-CTLA-4 therapy, and over 35% had some.

Study-level points and caveats: CD8+ T cells averaged more expanded clones than CD4+. At 0.1 to 3.0 mg/kg and by week 6, clonal expansion occurred in CD4+ and CD8+ blood T cells.

Clones were read by immunoSEQ multiplex PCR, and TCRdb kept only the in-frame ones, dropping some. The table records more than 55,000 clones, about four fifths of them present only once. V lost 1 base to trimming and J lost 1 base, with 11 bases between them. The CDR3 extends over 16 amino acids. Germline lookup yields CDR1 SEHNR and CDR2 FQNEAQ (reference sequence). The clonotype comes from an adult with an advanced solid tumor such as melanoma, head and neck, liver or kidney cancer. Material: CD4+ or CD8+ T cells sorted from blood, obtained in a trial of the OX40 agonist ivuxolimab. V gene TRBV7-9 combines with J gene TRBJ1-5; D is possibly TRBD1 (5 bases). CDR3 sequence reads: CASSLEGWDSNQPQHF. In nucleotides, the CDR3 is TGTGCCAGCAGCTTAGAGGGATGGGACAGCAATCAGCCCCAGCATTTT.